One sample yielded the 9 T cell receptor beta chains listed below, sequenced in a study of blood T cell repertoires in COVID-19. Here immunoSEQ multiplex PCR was the method, and the copy in TCRdb shows in-frame clones only, minus some. The table has 130,000 to 150,000 clones, around 79% seen once; the top ten hold roughly 5.1%. Sequencing was carried out using peripheral blood. The receptors derive from an older woman with COVID-19, enrolled during active disease.

The chain carries TRBV5-1 and TRBJ2-1; 13 nucleotides line up with TRBD2. With 4 bases clipped from V and 7 bases from J, the junction kept 5 bases outside the gene matches. The CDR3 extends over 15 amino acids. The germline V gene encodes CDR1 SGHRS and CDR2 YFSETQ. DNA of the CDR3: TGCGCCAGCAGCCAGACTAGCGGGGGGTGGAATGAGCAGTTCTTC. Its translation is CASSQTSGGWNEQFF.

The chain employs TRBV5-6 and TRBJ2-1; 9 bases line up with TRBD1. The CDR3 is 16 amino acids. Looked up from germline, CDR1 is SGHDT and CDR2 is YYEEEE. J was trimmed by 6 bases and V by 0 bases; bases with no gene match: 7. The CDR3: CASSLGGTGRPNEQFF. The CDR3 region has the DNA TGTGCCAGCAGCTTGGGGGGGACAGGGAGGCCCAATGAGCAGTTCTTC. The entire variable domain, with the rest obtained from reference TRBV5-6 and TRBJ2-1, is as follows: DAGVTQSPTHLIKTRGQQVTLRCSPKSGHDTVSWYQQALGQGPQFIFQYYEEEERQRGNFPDRFSGHQFPNYSSELNVNALLLGDSALYLCASSLGGTGRPNEQFFGPGTRLTVL.

The chain employs TRBV11-2 and TRBJ1-1; 12 nucleotides align to TRBD1. Germline V CDR1 and CDR2: SGHAT, FQNNGV. V trimming: 2 bases; J trimming: 1 base; junction bases outside the gene matches: 11. This CDR3 is 19 amino acids long. The CDR3 nucleotides read TGTGCCAGCAGCTTAAGGGACAGGGGGCGACGTTTTAGGAACACTGAAGCTTTCTTT. Amino acids: CASSLRDRGRRFRNTEAFF.

This clone has just one count. At the DNA level, this CDR3 is encoded by other sequences in the same sample as well. The chain couples TRBV3-1 (or the pseudogene TRBV3-2) to TRBJ1-1, with 8 bases aligning to TRBD1. Looked up from germline, CDR1 is LGHDT and CDR2 is YNNKEL (reference sequence). This CDR3 has 14 residues. The V segment lost 4 bases and the J segment 1 base; nucleotides outside the gene matches: 2. DNA of the CDR3: TGTGCCAGCAGCCCCGGACAGGGGAACACTGAAGCTTTCTTT. This codes for CASSPGQGNTEAFF.

This clone appeared once. V usage is TRBV18 and J usage is TRBJ1-5; D is perhaps TRBD1 (6 bases). Germline lookup yields CDR1 KGHSH and CDR2 LQKENI. Trimming took 6 bases from V and 9 from J, leaving 15 bases between them. This CDR3 contains 13 residues. CDR3 coding DNA: TGTGCCAGCTCCGAGTACAGGGAAGGGCCCCAGCATTTT. As protein: CASSEYREGPQHF.

The rearrangement joins TRBV18 to TRBJ2-1, with 11 bases that match TRBD2. Trimming took 3 bases from V and 4 from J; bases not matched to a gene: 2. The CDR3 is 15 residues long. The germline CDR1 and CDR2 sequences are KGHSH and LQKENI. The CDR3 region has the DNA TGTGCCAGCTCACCGGGACTAGCGGAATACAATGAGCAGTTCTTC. This sequence encodes CASSPGLAEYNEQFF.

This clone was detected only a few times. The chain employs TRBV3-1 (or the pseudogene TRBV3-2) and TRBJ1-5; D unclear. With 1 base removed from V and 6 bases from J, the gap between germline ends came to 7 bases. This CDR3 region has 13 residues. In germline, CDR1 is LGHDT, CDR2 YNNKEL (reference sequence). The DNA for the CDR3 is TGTGCCAGCAGCCAAGGGCAAAGTCAGCCCCAGCATTTT. Translated: CASSQGQSQPQHF.

The chain uses TRBV19 and TRBJ1-5, with D uncertain. The CDR3 has 13 amino acids. Germline loops: CDR1 LNHDA, CDR2 SQIVND (reference sequence). Trimming took 4 bases from V and 9 from J, leaving 13 bases between them. The CDR3 sequence is CASSKAPPGPQHF. In nucleotides, the CDR3 is TGTGCCAGTAGTAAAGCCCCCCCGGGGCCCCAGCATTTT. Full variable domain (rest looked up from reference TRBV19 and TRBJ1-5): DGGITQSPKYLFRKEGQNVTLSCEQNLNHDAMYWYRQDPGQGLRLIYYSQIVNDFQKGDIAEGYSVSREKKESFPLTVTSAQKNPTAFYLCASSKAPPGPQHFGDGTRLSIL.

V usage is TRBV5-1 and J usage is TRBJ1-1, with TRBD1 as a possible D gene (5 bases). This CDR3 is built from 14 residues. Germline V gene lookup returns CDR1 SGHRS and CDR2 YFSETQ. V lost 4 bases to trimming and J lost 0 bases, with 10 bases between them. The CDR3, as DNA: TGCGCCAGCAGCCCGGGACTGCTGAACACTGAAGCTTTCTTT. Its protein is CASSPGLLNTEAFF.